This is a list of T cell receptor beta chains from one sample in a study of blood T cell repertoires in COVID-19. The repertoire was sequenced with immunoSEQ multiplex PCR; TCRdb's copy has only in-frame clones and lacks some. The table includes roughly 180,000 clones, around 77% detected once. Sequencing was performed on peripheral blood. The receptors here all came from a man aged 60 to 69 with active or convalescent COVID-19. The CDR3 runs from the conserved cysteine through the conserved F or W. The D gene is left open where the match is weak. Clone size appears in some rows only: once, few, many, or a class for an expanded clone.

clone size: -; V gene: TRBV5-4; D gene: -; J gene: TRBJ2-3; CDR3 DNA: TGTGCCAGCAGCGCGGGACAGACTCTAGATACGCAGTATTTT; CDR3 protein: CASSAGQTLDTQYF
clone size: -; V gene: TRBV6-1; D gene: TRBD1; J gene: TRBJ1-6; CDR3 DNA: TGTGCCAGCAGTTTCCAGGGGGATTCACCCCTCCACTTT; CDR3 protein: CASSFQGDSPLHF
clone size: -; V gene: TRBV11-2; D gene: -; J gene: TRBJ2-7; CDR3 DNA: TGTGCCAGCAGCTTATTTTTCGGAGGAGAAGGATTCCGCTACGAGCAGTACTTC; CDR3 protein: CASSLFFGGEGFRYEQYF
clone size: few; V gene: TRBV6-5; D gene: -; J gene: TRBJ2-7; CDR3 DNA: TGTGCCAGCAGCAGGCTTTCCTACGAGCAGTACTTC; CDR3 protein: CASSRLSYEQYF
clone size: -; V gene: TRBV4-1; D gene: -; J gene: TRBJ2-2; CDR3 DNA: TGCGCCAGCAGCGGGGGCCAGGGCACCGGGGAGCTGTTTTTT; CDR3 protein: CASSGGQGTGELFF
clone size: -; V gene: TRBV5-4; D gene: -; J gene: TRBJ1-3; CDR3 DNA: TGTGCCAGCAGCTTGACAGCCTCTGGAAACACCATATATTTT; CDR3 protein: CASSLTASGNTIYF
clone size: -; V gene: TRBV30; D gene: TRBD2; J gene: TRBJ2-3; CDR3 DNA: TGTGCCTGGAGGGGGTTTAGCGGGAGGTACACAGATACGCAGTATTTT; CDR3 protein: CAWRGFSGRYTDTQYF
clone size: -; V gene: TRBV5-6; D gene: -; J gene: TRBJ2-2; CDR3 DNA: TGTGCCAGCAGCCCCCCGAAGGGGTTCAACACCGGGGAGCTGTTTTTT; CDR3 protein: CASSPPKGFNTGELFF
clone size: -; V gene: TRBV4-1; D gene: TRBD2; J gene: TRBJ2-4; CDR3 DNA: TGCGCCAGCAGCCAGCCCGGGACTAGCGGGAGTAACATTCAGTACTTC; CDR3 protein: CASSQPGTSGSNIQYF
clone size: -; V gene: TRBV19; D gene: -; J gene: TRBJ2-1; CDR3 DNA: TGTGCCAGTGCCCCTACGTCACACAATGAGCAGTTCTTC; CDR3 protein: CASAPTSHNEQFF
clone size: -; V gene: TRBV7-9; D gene: -; J gene: TRBJ1-2; CDR3 DNA: TGTGCCAGCAGCTTTTTCGGGGGGGACTATGGCTACACCTTC; CDR3 protein: CASSFFGGDYGYTF
clone size: -; V gene: TRBV10-3; D gene: -; J gene: TRBJ2-7; CDR3 DNA: TGTGCCCGGGGCGGCGGGACGAGCTCCTACGAGCAGTACTTC; CDR3 protein: CARGGGTSSYEQYF
clone size: -; V gene: TRBV27; D gene: TRBD1; J gene: TRBJ2-2; CDR3 DNA: TGTGCCAGCACCCGGAGGACAGGGGGCACCGGGGAGCTGTTTTTT; CDR3 protein: CASTRRTGGTGELFF
clone size: few; V gene: TRBV27; D gene: TRBD1; J gene: TRBJ1-2; CDR3 DNA: TGTGCCAGCAGTTACTCCGGGACAGAGTTCCACTATGGCTACACCTTC; CDR3 protein: CASSYSGTEFHYGYTF
clone size: -; V gene: TRBV7-2; D gene: -; J gene: TRBJ2-1; CDR3 DNA: TGTGCCAGCAGCCCAGTGAGCGACTCCTACAATGAGCAGTTCTTC; CDR3 protein: CASSPVSDSYNEQFF
clone size: -; V gene: TRBV4-1; D gene: TRBD1; J gene: TRBJ2-7; CDR3 DNA: TGCGCCAGCAGCCGATACGGGACAGATGTTTACGAGCAGTACTTC; CDR3 protein: CASSRYGTDVYEQYF
clone size: -; V gene: TRBV28; D gene: TRBD2; J gene: TRBJ2-6; CDR3 DNA: TGTGCCAGCAGCTGGACTAGCGGGAGAGCTGGGGCCAACGTCCTGACTTTC; CDR3 protein: CASSWTSGRAGANVLTF
clone size: -; V gene: TRBV6-5; D gene: TRBD2; J gene: TRBJ2-7; CDR3 DNA: TGTGCCAGCAGTTTGGGACTAGCGGGAGGGCAGTACTTC; CDR3 protein: CASSLGLAGGQYF
clone size: -; V gene: TRBV2; D gene: TRBD2; J gene: TRBJ2-5; CDR3 DNA: TGTGCCAGCAGCCTGACTAGCGGGAGAGGGGAGACCCAGTACTTC; CDR3 protein: CASSLTSGRGETQYF
clone size: -; V gene: TRBV28; D gene: -; J gene: TRBJ1-5; CDR3 DNA: TGTGCCAGCATGAGAATCTACAGGGTCGGCAATCAGCCCCAGCATTTT; CDR3 protein: CASMRIYRVGNQPQHF
clone size: -; V gene: TRBV7-9; D gene: -; J gene: TRBJ1-3; CDR3 DNA: TGTGCCAGCAGCCCAAGGACTCCCTCTGGAAACACCATATATTTT; CDR3 protein: CASSPRTPSGNTIYF
clone size: -; V gene: TRBV18; D gene: TRBD1; J gene: TRBJ2-1; CDR3 DNA: TGTGCCAGCTCACCTATTGACAGGGTGATTTACAATGAGCAGTTCTTC; CDR3 protein: CASSPIDRVIYNEQFF
clone size: -; V gene: TRBV3-1/TRBV3-2; D gene: -; J gene: TRBJ2-1; CDR3 DNA: TGTGCCAGCAGCCCGACGAGCGGTACCTACTACAATGAGCAGTTCTTC; CDR3 protein: CASSPTSGTYYNEQFF
clone size: -; V gene: TRBV11-2; D gene: TRBD1; J gene: TRBJ2-7; CDR3 DNA: TGTGCCAGCAGCTCCCAAGGAGGACAGGGGGATCACTACGAGCAGTACTTC; CDR3 protein: CASSSQGGQGDHYEQYF
clone size: once; V gene: TRBV7-2; D gene: TRBD1; J gene: TRBJ1-5; CDR3 DNA: TGTGCCAGCAGCTTAGTTCGCAGGGGGTATCAGCCCCAGCATTTT; CDR3 protein: CASSLVRRGYQPQHF
clone size: -; V gene: TRBV7-2; D gene: TRBD1; J gene: TRBJ1-2; CDR3 DNA: TGTGCCGCCCTTTTCCGGGACAGGGGGAACTATGGCTACACCTTC; CDR3 protein: CAALFRDRGNYGYTF
clone size: -; V gene: TRBV18; D gene: -; J gene: TRBJ1-2; CDR3 DNA: TGTGCCAGCTCGGTGCGGGGGGCGAACTATGGCTACACCTTC; CDR3 protein: CASSVRGANYGYTF